This entry lists 27 T cell receptor beta chains sequenced from one sample in a study of T-cell memory formation after mild COVID-19. In TCRdb, the 5' RACE reads were re-called with MiXCR into one record per CDR3 protein. The data show hundreds of thousands of distinct CDR3 sequences, around 19% seen once. What was sequenced was PBMCs or a T cell subset sorted from them (not recorded which). Source of these receptors: an adult woman who had mild COVID-19 (a few samples of this study predate the infection). Cell type and time point are not known.

The chain carries TRBV5-1 and TRBJ2-3, with a possible D match to TRBD1 (6 bases). Per germline, CDR1 SGHRS and CDR2 YFSETQ. The CDR3 extends over 14 amino acids. V lost 1 base, J lost 6 bases, and 12 bases lay in between. The CDR3 region is CASSLRTAKDTQYF. CDR3 DNA sequence: TGCGCCAGCAGCTTGAGGACAGCAAAGGATACGCAGTATTTT.

This clonotype was seen a single time. The genes are TRBV7-9 and TRBJ1-5, with no clear D. This CDR3 is 12 amino acids long. The germline gives CDR1 SEHNR, CDR2 FQNEAQ (reference sequence). Deletions cut 4 bases from V and 6 bases from J, with 7 bases between. Here the CDR3 reads CASSSPTQPQHF. CDR3 DNA sequence: TGTGCCAGCAGCTCCCCAACTCAGCCCCAGCATTTT.

J is TRBJ2-1 and V is TRBV4-1; the D gene is possibly TRBD2 (5 bases). CDR3 length: 13 amino acids. With 4 bases removed from V and 8 bases from J, the gap between germline ends came to 12 bases. Looked up from germline, CDR1 is MGHRA and CDR2 is YSYEKL. The CDR3 region has the DNA TGCGCCAGCAGCCCTGCCTTGGGAGATGAGCAGTTCTTC. Translating it yields CASSPALGDEQFF.

This clonotype was found a few times. The genes are TRBV4-2 and TRBJ2-3; D gene unclear. This CDR3 is 16 amino acids long. From germline, CDR1 is LGHNA and CDR2 YNFKEQ. V lost 0 bases and J lost 0, with 10 bases in between. This chain's CDR3 is CASSQDTNPSTDTQYF. The CDR3 DNA follows: TGTGCCAGCAGCCAAGATACCAACCCTAGCACAGATACGCAGTATTTT.

V usage is TRBV7-9 and J usage is TRBJ2-1; 12 nucleotides match TRBD2. This CDR3 has 14 residues. V lost 5 bases to trimming and J lost 8 bases; unmatched junction nucleotides: 4. CDR1 and CDR2 (germline): SEHNR, FQNEAQ (reference sequence). CDR3 amino acids: CASSGSSGRDEQFF. The CDR3 region has the DNA TGTGCCAGCAGCGGATCTAGCGGGAGGGATGAGCAGTTCTTC. Full variable domain (missing parts from reference TRBV7-9 and TRBJ2-1): DTGVSQNPRHKITKRGQNVTFRCDPISEHNRLYWYRQTLGQGPEFLTYFQNEAQLEKSRLLSDRFSAERPKGSFSTLEIQRTEQGDSAMYLCASSGSSGRDEQFFGPGTRLTVL.

This chain uses TRBV12-3 or TRBV12-4 with TRBJ2-7, with TRBD1 identical over 9 bases. V lost 1 base, J lost 0 bases, and 7 bases stayed unmatched. The CDR3 sequence is 17 residues long. The CDR3 region has the DNA TGTGCCAGCAGTTTAGGATCGGGACAGGGAATCTCCTACGAGCAGTACTTC. Encoded protein: CASSLGSGQGISYEQYF.

This rearrangement joins TRBV4-2 to TRBJ2-5, with 14 bases identical to TRBD2. Germline CDR1 and CDR2: LGHNA and YNFKEQ. CDR3 length equals 16 residues. V gave up 5 bases and J gave up 4 bases; unmatched junction bases: 6. The CDR3 DNA reads as TGTGCCAGCAGCAAAGGACTAGCGGGGGGCCCAGAGACCCAGTACTTC. Its translation: CASSKGLAGGPETQYF.

This clonotype appeared a few times. V gene TRBV5-1 combines with J gene TRBJ2-5, with a possible D match to TRBD2 (6 bases). V shed 1 base and J shed 1 base, with 11 bases lying between them. The CDR3 has 15 residues. Germline assignment: CDR1 SGHRS and CDR2 YFSETQ. CDR3 DNA sequence: TGCGCCAGCAGCTTGTACCGGGGGTCCCAAGAGACCCAGTACTTC. Its translation: CASSLYRGSQETQYF.

This clonotype has just a few counts. This chain connects TRBV7-2 to TRBJ2-1, with D perhaps being TRBD1 or TRBD2 (6 bases each). The CDR3 is 17 amino acids. The germline V gene has CDR1 SGHTA and CDR2 FQGNSA. With 5 bases removed from V and 0 bases from J, the gap between germline ends came to 17 bases. The chain's CDR3 is CASSPYGGVSSYNEQFF. Written as DNA, the CDR3 is TGTGCCAGCAGCCCCTACGGGGGCGTAAGCTCCTACAATGAGCAGTTCTTC.

This clonotype was observed a few times. This chain links TRBV7-8 with TRBJ2-3; 7 bases fit TRBD2. The CDR3 loop spans 14 amino acids. Trimming removed 5 bases from V and 2 bases from J; junction bases left unmatched: 4. Germline CDR1 SGHVS, CDR2 FQNEAQ. Here the CDR3 reads CASSPQRDTDTQYF. The CDR3 nucleotides read TGTGCCAGCAGCCCCCAGCGGGACACAGATACGCAGTATTTT.

This clonotype has a handful of counts. The chain is built from TRBV6-2 or TRBV6-3 and TRBJ1-5; maybe TRBD1 (6 bases). The CDR3 extends over 13 amino acids. From germline, CDR1 is MNHEY and CDR2 SVGEGT. The V and J ends lost 6 bases and 3 bases respectively, with 9 bases between them. The CDR3 sequence: CASRGGHNQPQHF. The CDR3 DNA sequence: TGTGCCAGCAGAGGGGGACACAATCAGCCCCAGCATTTT.

This clonotype occurred a few times. The chain joins TRBV29-1 to TRBJ2-7; 7 bases fit TRBD2. J gave up 2 bases and V 6 bases, and 7 bases lay outside the gene matches. CDR3 length: 13 amino acids. CDR1 SQVTM and CDR2 ANQGSEA come from the germline V gene. The CDR3 region has the DNA TGCAGCGTCATCCCAGCGGGAACCTACGAGCAGTACTTC. Protein sequence: CSVIPAGTYEQYF.

The chain links TRBV5-6 to TRBJ1-2; D might be TRBD1 (5 bases). The CDR3 has 14 amino acids. The V gene's germline CDR1 is SGHDT and CDR2 YYEEEE. Trimming took 3 bases from V and 8 from J, leaving 17 bases between them. The CDR3 nucleotides read TGTGCCAGCAGCTCTGGGCCGGGAGGGGCCGGCTACACCTTC. Its protein is CASSSGPGGAGYTF.

The rearrangement uses TRBV20-1 and TRBJ2-7; D might be TRBD1 (5 bases). V was pared by 3 bases and J by 2 bases, with 14 bases between. Germline V CDR1 and CDR2: DFQATT, SNEGSKA (reference sequence). CDR3 length equals 14 residues. CDR3: CSARRPGSTYEQYF. CDR3 coding DNA: TGCAGTGCTAGGCGGCCAGGGTCCACCTACGAGCAGTACTTC.

V gene TRBV20-1 combines with J gene TRBJ1-1, with a tentative D call TRBD1 (6 bases). Germline-derived CDR1 and CDR2 are DFQATT and SNEGSKA (reference sequence). The CDR3 has 16 amino acids. V dropped 0 bases and J dropped 3 bases, with 17 bases sitting between them. The CDR3 DNA reads TGCAGTGCTAGAGATCCGATGAAGGGGGGGTACACTGAAGCTTTCTTT. This sequence encodes CSARDPMKGGYTEAFF.

This clonotype came up a few times. The chain links TRBV5-1 to TRBJ2-3; perhaps D is TRBD1 or TRBD2 (6 bases each). The V and J ends lost 0 bases and 4 bases respectively, with 12 bases between them. CDR3 length equals 15 residues. Germline-derived CDR1 and CDR2 are SGHRS and YFSETQ. CDR3 bases: TGCGCCAGCAGCTTGGAGGGGGGCGCCCCAGATACGCAGTATTTT. This codes for CASSLEGGAPDTQYF.

This clonotype showed up just a few times. This sequence joins TRBV29-1 and TRBJ2-2, with 11 nucleotides matching TRBD2. From germline, CDR1 is SQVTM and CDR2 ANQGSEA. The CDR3 extends over 13 amino acids. Trimming cost V 7 bases and J 2 bases; bases outside gene matches: 0. For the CDR3, the DNA is TGCAGCGGACTAGCGGGAAACACCGGGGAGCTGTTTTTT. Translating it yields CSGLAGNTGELFF.

The rearrangement uses TRBV10-3 and TRBJ2-3; no clear D. The CDR3 contains 14 residues. Germline-derived CDR1 and CDR2 are ENHRY and SYGVKD. V was clipped by 2 bases and J by 0 bases, with 6 bases between them. The CDR3 is CAISEMGSTDTQYF. DNA of the CDR3: TGTGCCATCAGTGAGATGGGTAGCACAGATACGCAGTATTTT.

Only a few counts were recorded for this clonotype. The chain couples TRBV11-2 to TRBJ2-1, with D possibly TRBD2 on 6 matching bases. The CDR3 is 15 amino acids. V was clipped by 1 base and J by 6 bases, with 13 bases between them. Germline CDR1 reads SGHAT; CDR2 reads FQNNGV. The CDR3 nucleotides are TGTGCCAGCAGCTTAGCCGCGGGACTGGCCAATGAGCAGTTCTTC. Protein sequence: CASSLAAGLANEQFF. The full variable domain, with the rest looked up from reference TRBV11-2 and TRBJ2-1, is EAGVAQSPRYKIIEKRQSVAFWCNPISGHATLYWYQQILGQGPKLLIQFQNNGVVDDSQLPKDRFSAERLKGVDSTLKIQPAKLEDSAVYLCASSLAAGLANEQFFGPGTRLTVL.

The chain is built from TRBV30 and TRBJ1-1; 10 bases agree with TRBD1. V lost 4 bases, J lost 5 bases, and 7 bases stayed unmatched. CDR3 size: 14 residues. The germline CDR1 and CDR2 sequences are GTSNPN and SVGIG (reference sequence). The CDR3 spells CAWTFGTGVTEAFF. In DNA form, the CDR3 reads TGTGCCTGGACCTTCGGGACAGGGGTAACTGAAGCTTTCTTT.

This clonotype was observed a handful of times. The rearrangement joins TRBV12-3 or TRBV12-4 to TRBJ2-2; TRBD1 matches at 8 bases. Trimming at V came to 7 bases and at J to 4 bases, leaving 5 bases not matched to a gene. The CDR3 has 14 residues. The CDR3 loop reads CASTPGGFTGELFF. CDR3 in DNA: TGTGCCAGCACCCCAGGGGGCTTCACCGGGGAGCTGTTTTTT.

The rearrangement uses TRBV5-1 and TRBJ1-6; TRBD1 agrees at 9 bases. Germline V gene data show CDR1 as SGHRS and CDR2 as YFSETQ. V shed 4 bases and J 5 bases; nucleotides not matched to a gene: 10. This CDR3 has 17 amino acids. CDR3 in amino acids: CASSPLTGGGDNSPLHF. CDR3 coding DNA: TGCGCCAGCAGCCCCTTGACAGGGGGTGGAGATAATTCACCCCTCCACTTT.

This clonotype came up a few times. The V and J genes are TRBV4-1 and TRBJ1-3; no clear D. The CDR3 has 15 residues. Deletions cut 1 base from V and 4 bases from J, with 11 bases between. From germline, CDR1 is MGHRA and CDR2 YSYEKL. This CDR3 reads CASSQADGAGNTIYF. The CDR3 nucleotides read TGCGCCAGCAGCCAAGCGGACGGTGCCGGAAACACCATATATTTT.

This clonotype has just a few counts. V gene TRBV4-2 combines with J gene TRBJ2-2, with 8 bases identical to TRBD2. CDR1 and CDR2 (germline): LGHNA, YNFKEQ. The CDR3 length is 16 residues. Trimming took 3 bases from V and 0 from J; bases not matched to a gene: 3. The CDR3 loop reads CASSHGTRPNTGELFF. Here the CDR3 DNA reads TGTGCCAGCAGCCATGGGACTAGACCGAACACCGGGGAGCTGTTTTTT.

This clonotype was found a few times. V gene TRBV6-6 combines with J gene TRBJ2-7, with 8 bases aligning to TRBD1. With 6 bases clipped from V and 5 bases from J, the junction kept 15 bases outside the gene matches. CDR1 is MNHNY, CDR2 SVGAGI, per germline (reference sequence). This CDR3 contains 16 residues. The CDR3 protein is CASSNRRTGKGDEQYF. In nucleotides, the CDR3 is TGTGCCAGCAGCAACAGGCGGACAGGGAAAGGAGACGAGCAGTACTTC.

This clonotype has only a few counts. The gene calls are TRBV6-1 and TRBJ2-5; D unresolved. This CDR3 spans 14 amino acids. V lost 3 bases and J lost 7, with 15 bases in between. The germline V gene has CDR1 MNHNS and CDR2 SASEGT. The CDR3 region is CASSDQGQFGTQYF. The CDR3 DNA sequence: TGTGCCAGCAGTGACCAAGGGCAGTTCGGGACCCAGTACTTC.

This clonotype was counted only a few times. The chain carries TRBV2 and TRBJ2-1; D ambiguous. Germline lookup yields CDR1 SNHLY and CDR2 FYNNEI. The CDR3 spans 14 residues. V dropped 1 base and J dropped 10 bases, with 14 bases sitting between them. DNA of the CDR3: TGTGCCAGCAGTGAAGTAATGGTCGGTAGCGAGCAGTTCTTC. This encodes CASSEVMVGSEQFF.